A selection of T cell receptor beta chains follows, all from one sample in a study of human T cells and chemical hapten exposure. TCRdb independently ran MiXCR on the RACE reads; one entry per CDR3 protein. The sample carries tens of thousands of distinct CDR3 sequences, around 11% recorded once. This specimen was whole blood, taken in connection with sensitization to the hapten diphenylcyclopropenone (DPC). Source of these receptors: a woman aged 35 to 49 with alopecia areata. Some clones in this sample may be carry-over from other donors' samples. Each CDR3 is given with its conserved first and last residue. D genes are given only for firm matches. The size of a clone is reported for some rows only, either as once, few or many, or as a class for expanded clones.

clone size: many; J gene: TRBJ2-4; D gene: TRBD2; CDR3 length: 17; V gene: TRBV19; CDR3 DNA: TGTGCCAGTAGTATTCTCGCGGGGGGACTAGCCAAAAACATTCAGTACTTC; CDR3 protein: CASSILAGGLAKNIQYF
clone size: many; J gene: TRBJ2-1; D gene: .; CDR3 length: 11; V gene: TRBV11-2; CDR3 DNA: TGTGCCAGCAGCTTGGTCAATGAGCAGTTCTTC; CDR3 protein: CASSLVNEQFF
clone size: many; J gene: TRBJ2-3; D gene: .; CDR3 length: 11; V gene: TRBV10-3; CDR3 DNA: TGTGCCACAAAGGTTGCAGATACGCAGTATTTT; CDR3 protein: CATKVADTQYF
clone size: .; J gene: TRBJ1-1; D gene: .; CDR3 length: 15; V gene: TRBV3-1; CDR3 DNA: TGTGCCAGCAGCCAAGATTGGGGGGCTGGCACTGAAGCTTTCTTT; CDR3 protein: CASSQDWGAGTEAFF
clone size: few; J gene: TRBJ2-1; D gene: .; CDR3 length: 16; V gene: TRBV15; CDR3 DNA: TGTGCCACCAGCAGAGGGAAGGACTTGGCTAGCGATGAGCAGTTCTTC; CDR3 protein: CATSRGKDLASDEQFF
clone size: .; J gene: TRBJ2-7; D gene: TRBD1; CDR3 length: 17; V gene: TRBV27; CDR3 DNA: TGTGCCAGCAGTTTAAAGGCAGGGGGCTCCAGCTCCTACGAGCAGTACTTC; CDR3 protein: CASSLKAGGSSSYEQYF
clone size: few; J gene: TRBJ2-5; D gene: TRBD1; CDR3 length: 17; V gene: TRBV12-5; CDR3 DNA: TGTGCTAGTGGTTCACCCACAGGGGCCCATAACGGTGAGACCCAGTACTTC; CDR3 protein: CASGSPTGAHNGETQYF
clone size: many; J gene: TRBJ2-7; D gene: .; CDR3 length: 14; V gene: TRBV18; CDR3 DNA: TGTGCCAGCTCCCCTCAGGGGTCCTCCTACGAGCAGTACTTC; CDR3 protein: CASSPQGSSYEQYF
clone size: many; J gene: TRBJ1-5; D gene: TRBD1; CDR3 length: 14; V gene: TRBV2; CDR3 DNA: TGTGCCAGCAGGGATGACAGGGTTTATCAGCCCCAGCATTTT; CDR3 protein: CASRDDRVYQPQHF
clone size: .; J gene: TRBJ2-5; D gene: TRBD2; CDR3 length: 15; V gene: TRBV9; CDR3 DNA: TGTGCCAGCAGCCGGACTAGCGGCCTACAAGAGACCCAGTACTTC; CDR3 protein: CASSRTSGLQETQYF
clone size: .; J gene: TRBJ2-5; D gene: TRBD2; CDR3 length: 13; V gene: TRBV6-2/TRBV6-3; CDR3 DNA: TGTGCCGGCAGTCGCGGGAGACAAGAGACCCAGTACTTC; CDR3 protein: CAGSRGRQETQYF
clone size: few; J gene: TRBJ2-3; D gene: TRBD1; CDR3 length: 14; V gene: TRBV29-1; CDR3 DNA: TGCAGCGTCCAAACAGGGGGCTTCACAGATACGCAGTATTTT; CDR3 protein: CSVQTGGFTDTQYF
clone size: few; J gene: TRBJ1-5; D gene: .; CDR3 length: 16; V gene: TRBV12-3/TRBV12-4; CDR3 DNA: TGTGCCAGCAGTTTCAACCGCTTCGGGGGTAATCAGCCCCAGCATTTT; CDR3 protein: CASSFNRFGGNQPQHF
clone size: .; J gene: TRBJ2-2; D gene: .; CDR3 length: 13; V gene: TRBV18; CDR3 DNA: TGTGCCAGCTCACCAGTCTACCCCGGGGAGCTGTTTTTT; CDR3 protein: CASSPVYPGELFF
clone size: few; J gene: TRBJ2-1; D gene: TRBD2; CDR3 length: 16; V gene: TRBV19; CDR3 DNA: TGTGCCAGTAGTACCCGGACTAGCGGCAATTACAATGAGCAGTTCTTC; CDR3 protein: CASSTRTSGNYNEQFF
clone size: .; J gene: TRBJ2-6; D gene: .; CDR3 length: 16; V gene: TRBV12-3/TRBV12-4; CDR3 DNA: TGTGCCAGCAGTTCCCTCGTCTCCTCTGGGGCCAACGTCCTGACTTTC; CDR3 protein: CASSSLVSSGANVLTF